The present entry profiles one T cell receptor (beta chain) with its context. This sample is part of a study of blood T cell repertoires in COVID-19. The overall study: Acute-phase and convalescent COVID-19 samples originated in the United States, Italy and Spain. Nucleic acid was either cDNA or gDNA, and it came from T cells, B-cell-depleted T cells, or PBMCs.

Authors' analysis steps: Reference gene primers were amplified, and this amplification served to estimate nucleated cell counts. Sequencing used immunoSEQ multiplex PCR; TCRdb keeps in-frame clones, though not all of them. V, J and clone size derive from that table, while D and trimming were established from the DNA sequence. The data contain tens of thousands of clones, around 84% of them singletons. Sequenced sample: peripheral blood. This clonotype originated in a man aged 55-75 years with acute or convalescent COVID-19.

The DNA of the CDR3 is TGTGCCATCAGAAGAGGACAGGGGGGATCAGACACTGAAGCTTTCTTT. This gives the protein CAIRRGQGGSDTEAFF. This sequence joins TRBV10-3 and TRBJ1-1; 10 bases fit TRBD1. V was pared by 6 bases and J by 3 bases, with 10 bases of the junction left unmatched. This CDR3 is built from 16 residues. Germline values: CDR1 ENHRY, CDR2 SYGVKD.